One sample yielded the 14 T cell receptor beta chains listed below, sequenced in a study of PD-1 blockade in classical Hodgkin lymphoma. Data came from immunoSEQ multiplex PCR; TCRdb stores just in-frame clones and leaves some out. This sample has 90,000 or so clones, with approximately 78% found just once. Indicated time point: cycle 4 day 1 (C4D1), after around six weeks of nivolumab. Every patient relapsed after autologous stem cell transplantation, and brentuximab vedotin exposure varied. Sample: peripheral blood mononuclear cells (PBMCs), taken before the fourth cycle of nivolumab. These receptors all come from a human donor with classical Hodgkin lymphoma.

This clone was seen a single time. V usage is TRBV6-5 and J usage is TRBJ2-5, with TRBD1 matching 11 bases. The CDR3 consists of 15 residues. V trimming: 4 bases; J trimming: 4 bases; junction bases outside the gene matches: 5. The germline V gene has CDR1 MNHEY and CDR2 SVGAGI. CDR3 sequence: CASSSGQGGRETQYF. DNA for the CDR3: TGTGCCAGCAGTTCGGGACAGGGGGGGCGAGAGACCCAGTACTTC.

This clone appeared once. The J gene is TRBJ2-3, the V gene TRBV2, with no clear D. The V gene lost 8 bases and the J gene lost 4 bases, with 10 bases spanning the gap. There are 12 residues in the CDR3. Per germline, CDR1 SNHLY and CDR2 FYNNEI. The CDR3 nucleotides read TGTGCCAGCGGGCCCTACCCAGATACGCAGTATTTT. Protein product: CASGPYPDTQYF.

The rearrangement uses TRBV5-1 and TRBJ2-1; 8 bases are shared with TRBD1. Losses at the gene ends were 0 bases for V and 7 bases for J; bases not matched to a gene: 15. The CDR3 contains 18 residues. Germline loops: CDR1 SGHRS, CDR2 YFSETQ. The CDR3 protein is CASSLAPGGGVLGNEQFF. Written as DNA, the CDR3 is TGCGCCAGCAGCTTGGCGCCAGGGGGCGGGGTTCTCGGGAATGAGCAGTTCTTC.

By proportion, this clone is medium-sized. The rearrangement joins TRBV10-2 to TRBJ1-6; D is uncertain. The CDR3 sequence is 14 residues long. Trimming took 7 bases from V and 0 from J, leaving 7 bases between them. Germline CDR1 is WSHSY and CDR2 is SAAADI. The CDR3 reads CASTKSSYNSPLHF. CDR3 nucleotides: TGCGCCAGCACCAAGAGCTCCTATAATTCACCCCTCCACTTT.

The chain is built from TRBV18 and TRBJ2-1, with 8 bases identical to TRBD1. The ends lost 2 bases at V and 6 bases at J; junction bases unmatched: 6. CDR1 and CDR2 (germline): KGHSH, LQKENI. The CDR3 is 15 residues long. The chain's CDR3 is CASSPFPGGLNEQFF. The CDR3 DNA reads as TGTGCCAGCTCACCATTCCCAGGGGGCCTCAATGAGCAGTTCTTC.

The chain joins TRBV19 to TRBJ2-2, with TRBD1 matching 7 bases. This CDR3 region has 17 residues. CDR1 LNHDA and CDR2 SQIVND come from the germline V gene (reference sequence). Losses at the gene ends were 7 bases for V and 1 base for J; bases not matched to a gene: 12. The CDR3 DNA reads as TGTGCCAGTACTCTAACAGGGGCCCTCGGGAACACCGGGGAGCTGTTTTTT. Amino acids: CASTLTGALGNTGELFF. Together with reference TRBV19 and TRBJ2-2, the CDR3 gives the full variable domain: DGGITQSPKYLFRKEGQNVTLSCEQNLNHDAMYWYRQDPGQGLRLIYYSQIVNDFQKGDIAEGYSVSREKKESFPLTVTSAQKNPTAFYLCASTLTGALGNTGELFFGEGSRLTVL.

The chain carries TRBV5-1 and TRBJ1-2; no clear D. This CDR3 is built from 13 residues. Trimming stripped 2 bases from V and 1 base from J, with 6 bases between. CDR1 is SGHRS, CDR2 YFSETQ, per germline. The CDR3 DNA reads as TGCGCCAGCAGCTTACCTAATAACTATGGCTACACCTTC. Translated, it gives CASSLPNNYGYTF.

This chain joins TRBV10-3 and TRBJ2-3, with D hard to call. CDR3 size: 13 residues. Trimming took 3 bases from V and 0 from J, leaving 4 bases between them. From germline, CDR1 is ENHRY and CDR2 SYGVKD. The CDR3 region has the DNA TGTGCCATCAGTGACGGGAGCACAGATACGCAGTATTTT. Protein: CAISDGSTDTQYF.

This clone was seen a few times. The chain is built from TRBV5-4 and TRBJ2-3; TRBD2 matches at 8 bases. Germline V gene data show CDR1 as SGHNT and CDR2 as YYREEE (reference sequence). The CDR3 has 16 amino acids. V lost 3 bases and J lost 4; bases outside the gene matches: 10. The CDR3 loop is CASSSQSGGASDTQYF. The CDR3 DNA reads TGTGCCAGCAGCTCCCAGTCGGGGGGGGCATCAGATACGCAGTATTTT.

The rearrangement joins TRBV7-3 to TRBJ2-5; 8 nucleotides align to TRBD2. This CDR3 comprises 14 residues. Germline V gene sequence: CDR1 SGHTA, CDR2 FQGTGA. Trimming at V came to 5 bases and at J to 5 bases, leaving 7 bases not matched to a gene. For the CDR3, the DNA is TGTGCCAGCAGCGAACCGGGACTAGAGGAGACCCAGTACTTC. It codes for CASSEPGLEETQYF.

This clone was counted once. CDR3 bases: TGTGCCAGCAGTGGGGGACTTCGCGAGCAGTACTTC. Its protein is CASSGGLREQYF. This rearrangement joins TRBV2 to TRBJ2-7; maybe TRBD2 (6 bases). Trimming stripped 4 bases from V and 6 bases from J, with 10 bases between. This CDR3 has 12 residues. The germline CDR1 and CDR2 sequences are SNHLY and FYNNEI.

This clone was seen a single time. V and J are TRBV5-1 and TRBJ2-3, with 9 bases identical to TRBD2. The CDR3 runs to 15 residues. V gave up 3 bases and J gave up 11 bases; unmatched junction bases: 13. The germline V gene has CDR1 SGHRS and CDR2 YFSETQ. The CDR3 DNA sequence: TGCGCCAGCAGCTCCGGCGGGGGGGCGACTCGGGTGCAGTATTTT. It yields the protein CASSSGGGATRVQYF.

The V call is TRBV6-5, the J call TRBJ1-1, with TRBD1 matching over 9 bases. V trimming: 6 bases; J trimming: 5 bases; junction bases outside the gene matches: 4. Looked up from germline, CDR1 is MNHEY and CDR2 is SVGAGI. The CDR3 consists of 13 residues. CDR3 bases: TGTGCCAGCAGGGCGACAGGGGGAACTGAAGCTTTCTTT. Its translation: CASRATGGTEAFF.

This clone was seen a single time. The chain combines TRBV7-8 with TRBJ2-7; 13 bases agree with TRBD2. V lost 5 bases, J lost 3 bases, and 4 bases stayed unmatched. This CDR3 region has 15 residues. Germline lookup yields CDR1 SGHVS and CDR2 FQNEAQ. Written as DNA, the CDR3 is TGTGCCAGCAGCGCAAGACTAGCGGGGGGCTACGAGCAGTACTTC. The encoded protein is CASSARLAGGYEQYF. Variable domain in full (rest from reference TRBV7-8 and TRBJ2-7): GAGVSQSPRYKVAKRGQDVALRCDPISGHVSLFWYQQALGQGPEFLTYFQNEAQLDKSGLPSDRFFAERPEGSVSTLKIQRTQQEDSAVYLCASSARLAGGYEQYFGPGTRLTVT.